This T cell receptor beta chain was retrieved from a study of CXCR3-negative and CXCR3-positive naive CD8 T cells. A note on this clonotype: Its specificity is not known.

UMI labels and 5' RACE were used to prepare the TRB cDNA libraries. Reprocessing the 5' RACE reads, TCRdb reports a single entry for every CDR3 protein and omits DNA. The sample table sets out 100,000 to 150,000 distinct CDR3 sequences. Study-level points and caveats: CXCR3 expression dropped partially after cryopreservation, and most assays relied on fresh PBMCs. The naive subsets expressed comparable surface CD5, and the authors inferred TCR strength from TRB CDR3 properties.

Germline CDR1 is KGHDR and CDR2 is SFDVKD. The CDR3 length is 14 residues. Cells that were CD45RO-CCR7+CD27+CD95- constituted naive CD8+ T cells. The receptor was isolated from a human donor in good health. Some clones in this sample may be carry-over from other donors' samples. The chain joins TRBV24-1 to TRBJ2-1; there is no DNA to check the TCRdb D call of TRBD1. Sequenced material: naive CXCR3- CD8+ T cells from blood. The subset is: CD45RO-CCR7+CD27+CD95- naive CD8+ T cells lacking CXCR3 (TNR3-). The chain's CDR3 is CATSEPVGGTEQFF.